These T cell receptor beta chains were read from a single sample in a study of blood T cells in healthy people across ages. TCRdb used MiXCR to reprocess the 5' RACE reads, holding one entry per CDR3 protein. This table has about 770,000 distinct CDR3 sequences, 40% to 50% appearing once. Sequencing used blood. Receptor source: a man in his 60s in good health. Both conserved end residues are part of each CDR3. Each record gives: V gene, CDR3 length, D gene, clone size, J gene, CDR3 DNA, CDR3 protein. A D gene is named only where the DNA matches it firmly. Rows give clone size only sometimes, using once, few, many, or a class for an expanded clone.

TRBV28	17	TRBD2	.	TRBJ2-5	TGTGCCAGCAGTCGTTCGGGGCGGGGGTCTAGAGGAGAGACCCAGTACTTC	CASSRSGRGSRGETQYF
TRBV5-1	15	.	.	TRBJ2-5	TGCGCCAGCAGCTTCCGAGGGGGGGCGGAGGAGACCCAGTACTTC	CASSFRGGAEETQYF
TRBV5-1	16	TRBD2	once	TRBJ2-7	TGCGCCAGCAGCTTGGCCAGGATTAGCGGGGCCTACGAGCAGTACTTC	CASSLARISGAYEQYF
TRBV7-9	13	.	.	TRBJ1-1	TGTGCCAGCAGCATCCTCATGAACACTGAAGCTTTCTTT	CASSILMNTEAFF
TRBV20-1	15	.	once	TRBJ1-5	TGCAGTGCTAGAGATCGAGGGCAGATAAATCAGCCCCAGCATTTT	CSARDRGQINQPQHF
TRBV15	14	.	.	TRBJ1-1	TGTGCCACCAGCAGAGATTCGGGGGGCACTGAAGCTTTCTTT	CATSRDSGGTEAFF
TRBV29-1	15	.	few	TRBJ2-5	TGCAGCGCCGGCAGGATACACGGTCTCCAAGAGACCCAGTACTTC	CSAGRIHGLQETQYF
TRBV7-6	13	.	many	TRBJ1-4	TGTGCCAGCAGCTTATATGGTGATGAAAAACTGTTTTTT	CASSLYGDEKLFF
TRBV5-6	17	TRBD2	few	TRBJ2-3	TGTGCCAGCAGCTTGGACCGGACTAGCGGGGGCTCAGATACGCAGTATTTT	CASSLDRTSGGSDTQYF
TRBV19	13	.	.	TRBJ2-3	TGTGCCAGTAGTCCTCGGATAGCAGATACGCAGTATTTT	CASSPRIADTQYF
TRBV30	10	.	.	TRBJ1-2	TGTGCCTGGAGACAGTATGGCTACACCTTC	CAWRQYGYTF
TRBV20-1	13	TRBD1	.	TRBJ2-4	TGCAGTGCTATGGCACGACAGGGAAACATTCAGTACTTC	CSAMARQGNIQYF